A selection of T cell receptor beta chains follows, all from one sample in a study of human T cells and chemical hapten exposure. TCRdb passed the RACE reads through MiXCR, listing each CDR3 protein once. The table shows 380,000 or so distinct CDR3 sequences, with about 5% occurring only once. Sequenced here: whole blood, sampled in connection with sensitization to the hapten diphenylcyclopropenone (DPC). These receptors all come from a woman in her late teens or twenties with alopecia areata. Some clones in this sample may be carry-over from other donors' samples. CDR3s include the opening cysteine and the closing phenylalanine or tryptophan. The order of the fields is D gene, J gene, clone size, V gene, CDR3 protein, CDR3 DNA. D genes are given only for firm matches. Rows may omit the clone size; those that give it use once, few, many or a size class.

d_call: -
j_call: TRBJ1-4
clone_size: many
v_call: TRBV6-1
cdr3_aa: CASSAGQGNEKLFF
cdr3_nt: TGTGCCAGCAGTGCGGGCCAGGGGAATGAAAAACTGTTTTTT

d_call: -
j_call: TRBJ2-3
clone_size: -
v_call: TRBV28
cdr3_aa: CASSLLSGVLTDTQYF
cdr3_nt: TGTGCCAGCAGTTTACTCTCCGGGGTCCTCACAGATACGCAGTATTTT

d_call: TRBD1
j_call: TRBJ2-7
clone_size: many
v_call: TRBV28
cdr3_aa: CASGTGQGPYEQYF
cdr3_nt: TGTGCCAGCGGAACGGGACAGGGCCCCTACGAGCAGTACTTC

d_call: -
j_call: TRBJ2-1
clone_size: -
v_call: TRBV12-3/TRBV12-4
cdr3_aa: CASSPGGGMAYNEQFF
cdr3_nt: TGTGCCAGCAGCCCCGGGGGAGGAATGGCCTACAATGAGCAGTTCTTC

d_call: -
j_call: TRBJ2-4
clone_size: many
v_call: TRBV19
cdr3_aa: CASSIEGESTVIQYF
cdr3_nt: TGTGCCAGTAGTATCGAGGGGGAAAGTACCGTCATTCAGTACTTC

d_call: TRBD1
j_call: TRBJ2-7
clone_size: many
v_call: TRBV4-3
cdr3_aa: CASSQERTGAYEQYF
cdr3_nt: TGCGCCAGCAGCCAAGAGAGGACAGGGGCCTACGAGCAGTACTTC

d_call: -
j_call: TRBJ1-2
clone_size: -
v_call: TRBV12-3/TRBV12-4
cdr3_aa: CASSSSPSGYTF
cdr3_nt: TGTGCCAGCAGTTCTTCCCCTTCTGGCTACACCTTC

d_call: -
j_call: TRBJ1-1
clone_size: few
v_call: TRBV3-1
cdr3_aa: CASSQGTGRTEAFF
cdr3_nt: TGTGCCAGCAGCCAAGGAACAGGCCGCACTGAAGCTTTCTTT

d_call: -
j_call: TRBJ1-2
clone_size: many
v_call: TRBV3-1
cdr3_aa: CASSPSLGPAYGYTF
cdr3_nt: TGTGCCAGCAGCCCGTCGTTGGGGCCGGCCTATGGCTACACCTTC

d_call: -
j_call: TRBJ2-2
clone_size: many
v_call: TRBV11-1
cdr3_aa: CASSTSRDHNTGELFF
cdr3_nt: TGTGCCAGCAGCACGAGCCGGGACCACAACACCGGGGAGCTGTTTTTT

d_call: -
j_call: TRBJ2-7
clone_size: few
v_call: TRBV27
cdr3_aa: CASSLWAGGIYEQYF
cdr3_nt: TGTGCCAGCAGTTTATGGGCAGGAGGGATCTACGAGCAGTACTTC

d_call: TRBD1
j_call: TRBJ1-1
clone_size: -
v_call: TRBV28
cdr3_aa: CASSLGDRPHTEAFF
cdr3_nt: TGTGCCAGCAGTTTAGGGGACAGACCCCACACTGAAGCTTTCTTT

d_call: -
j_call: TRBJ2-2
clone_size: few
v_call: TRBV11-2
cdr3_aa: CASTSGGGTGELFF
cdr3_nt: TGTGCCAGCACCTCCGGGGGTGGCACCGGGGAGCTGTTTTTT

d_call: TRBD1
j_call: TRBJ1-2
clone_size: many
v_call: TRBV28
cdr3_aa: CASSSPGQEGDYGYTF
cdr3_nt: TGTGCCAGCAGTTCCCCGGGACAGGAGGGTGACTATGGCTACACCTTC

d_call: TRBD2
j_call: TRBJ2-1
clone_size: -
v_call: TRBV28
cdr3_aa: CASSWLAGGHGEQFF
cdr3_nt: TGTGCCAGCAGTTGGCTAGCGGGGGGGCACGGTGAGCAGTTCTTC

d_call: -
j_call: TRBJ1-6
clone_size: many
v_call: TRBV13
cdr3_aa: CASSLGRDIPPLHF
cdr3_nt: TGTGCCAGCAGCTTAGGCAGGGACATTCCACCCCTCCACTTT

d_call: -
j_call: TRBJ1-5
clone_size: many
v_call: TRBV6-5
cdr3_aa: CASSPDSSNQPQHF
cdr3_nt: TGTGCCAGCAGCCCGGACAGTAGCAATCAGCCCCAGCATTTT

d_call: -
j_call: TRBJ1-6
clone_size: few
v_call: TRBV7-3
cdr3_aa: CASSSGTQVNSPLHF
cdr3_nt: TGTGCCAGCAGCTCCGGGACCCAAGTTAATTCACCCCTCCACTTT

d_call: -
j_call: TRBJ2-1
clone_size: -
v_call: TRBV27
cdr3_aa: CASSSTWDTYNEQFF
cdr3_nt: TGTGCCAGCAGTTCAACCTGGGACACCTACAATGAGCAGTTCTTC

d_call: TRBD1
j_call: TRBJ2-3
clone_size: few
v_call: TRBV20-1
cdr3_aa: CSATRTGMSTDTQYF
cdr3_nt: TGCAGTGCTACTCGGACAGGGATGAGCACAGATACGCAGTATTTT

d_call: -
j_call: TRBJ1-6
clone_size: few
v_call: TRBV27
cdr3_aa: CASSPAPGNSPLHF
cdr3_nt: TGTGCCAGCAGCCCAGCCCCGGGAAATTCACCCCTCCACTTT

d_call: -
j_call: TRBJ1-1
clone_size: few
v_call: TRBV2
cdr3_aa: CASSEGGAFF
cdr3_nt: TGTGCCAGCAGTGAAGGGGGAGCTTTCTTT

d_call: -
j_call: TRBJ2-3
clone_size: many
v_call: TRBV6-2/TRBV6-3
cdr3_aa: CASRLTGTDTQYF
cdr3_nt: TGTGCCAGCAGGCTTACGGGGACAGATACGCAGTATTTT

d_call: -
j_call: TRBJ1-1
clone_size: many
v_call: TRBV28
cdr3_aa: CASSLVLVGSREAFF
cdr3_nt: TGTGCCAGCAGTTTAGTCCTGGTAGGGTCGAGAGAAGCTTTCTTT

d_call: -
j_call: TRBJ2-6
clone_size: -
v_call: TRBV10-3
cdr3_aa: CAIRSAGSYSGANVLTF
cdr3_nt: TGTGCCATCAGATCCGCAGGCTCTTACTCTGGGGCCAACGTCCTGACTTTC

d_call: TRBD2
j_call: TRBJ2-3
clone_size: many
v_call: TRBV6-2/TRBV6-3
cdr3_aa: CASSSSGDGTDTQYF
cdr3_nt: TGTGCCAGCAGTTCTAGCGGGGATGGCACAGATACGCAGTATTTT

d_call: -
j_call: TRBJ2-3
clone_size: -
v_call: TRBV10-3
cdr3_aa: CAISAVGRTDTQYF
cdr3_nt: TGTGCCATCAGTGCCGTGGGTCGCACAGATACGCAGTATTTT

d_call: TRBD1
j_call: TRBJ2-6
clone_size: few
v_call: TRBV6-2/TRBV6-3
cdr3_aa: CASSRDRHSSGANVLTF
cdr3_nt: TGTGCCAGCAGCCGGGACAGGCATTCCTCTGGGGCCAACGTCCTGACTTTC

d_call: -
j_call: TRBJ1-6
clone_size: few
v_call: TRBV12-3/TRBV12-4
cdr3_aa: CASSPVTRETNSPLHF
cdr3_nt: TGTGCCAGCAGCCCCGTTACCAGGGAAACTAATTCACCCCTCCACTTT

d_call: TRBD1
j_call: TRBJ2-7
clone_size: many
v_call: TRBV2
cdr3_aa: CASSRGAFGTGSHEQYF
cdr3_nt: TGTGCCAGCAGCAGGGGGGCTTTTGGGACAGGTAGCCACGAGCAGTACTTC

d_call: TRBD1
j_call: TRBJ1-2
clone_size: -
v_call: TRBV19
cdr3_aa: CASGQGVAYGYTF
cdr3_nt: TGTGCCAGCGGACAGGGAGTGGCCTATGGCTACACCTTC

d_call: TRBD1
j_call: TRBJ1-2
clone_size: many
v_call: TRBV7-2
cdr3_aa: CASSLGQGEGYTF
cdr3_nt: TGTGCCAGCAGTTTAGGACAGGGGGAGGGCTACACCTTC

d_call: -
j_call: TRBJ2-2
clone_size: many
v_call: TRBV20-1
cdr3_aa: CSAETGTGELFF
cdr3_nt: TGCAGTGCTGAAACTGGGACCGGGGAGCTGTTTTTT

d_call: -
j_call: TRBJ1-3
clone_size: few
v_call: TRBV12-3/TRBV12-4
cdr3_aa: CASSNSFGPGNTIYF
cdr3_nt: TGTGCCAGCAGTAATTCCTTTGGCCCTGGAAACACCATATATTTT

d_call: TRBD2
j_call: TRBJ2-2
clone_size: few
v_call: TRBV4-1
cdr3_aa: CASSQTSSGGIGGELFF
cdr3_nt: TGCGCCAGCAGCCAAACCTCTAGCGGGGGTATAGGAGGGGAGCTGTTTTTT

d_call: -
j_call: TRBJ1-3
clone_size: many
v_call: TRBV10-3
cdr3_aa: CAISETGVSGNTIYF
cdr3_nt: TGTGCCATCAGTGAGACAGGAGTCTCTGGAAACACCATATATTTT

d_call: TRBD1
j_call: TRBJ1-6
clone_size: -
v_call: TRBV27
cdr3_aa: CASSLGAGGVPSSPLHF
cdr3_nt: TGTGCCAGTTCGTTGGGGGCAGGGGGCGTCCCAAGTTCACCCCTCCACTTT

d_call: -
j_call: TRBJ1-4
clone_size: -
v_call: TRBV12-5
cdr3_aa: CASNRGATNEKLFF
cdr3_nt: TGTGCTAGTAACAGAGGGGCAACTAATGAAAAACTGTTTTTT

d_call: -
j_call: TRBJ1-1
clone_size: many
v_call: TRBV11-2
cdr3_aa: CASSLVPGPNTEAFF
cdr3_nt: TGTGCCAGCAGCTTAGTTCCCGGGCCGAACACTGAAGCTTTCTTT

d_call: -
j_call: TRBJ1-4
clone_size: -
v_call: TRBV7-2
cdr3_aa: CASSLQDRRTNEKLFF
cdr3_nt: TGTGCCAGCAGCTTGCAAGACAGGCGGACTAATGAAAAACTGTTTTTT

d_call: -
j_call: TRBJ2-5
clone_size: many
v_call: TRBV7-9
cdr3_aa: CASSLKTETQYF
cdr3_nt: TGTGCCAGCAGCTTAAAGACGGAGACCCAGTACTTC

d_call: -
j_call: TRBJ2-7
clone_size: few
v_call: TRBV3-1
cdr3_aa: CASSFPGASEQYF
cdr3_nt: TGTGCCAGCAGCTTTCCAGGGGCCTCCGAGCAGTACTTC

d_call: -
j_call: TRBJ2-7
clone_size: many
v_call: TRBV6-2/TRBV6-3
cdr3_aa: CASSYRGHVSSDEQYF
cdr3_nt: TGTGCCAGCAGTTACAGGGGTCATGTGTCTTCGGACGAGCAGTACTTC

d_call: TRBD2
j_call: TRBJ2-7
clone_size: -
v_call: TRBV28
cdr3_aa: CASSLPGGVEQYF
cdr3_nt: TGTGCCAGCAGTTTACCCGGGGGGGTAGAGCAGTACTTC

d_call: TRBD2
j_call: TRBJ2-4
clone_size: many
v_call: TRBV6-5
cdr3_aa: CATQETSGGLAKNIQYF
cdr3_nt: TGTGCCACCCAGGAGACTAGCGGGGGTCTAGCCAAAAACATTCAGTACTTC

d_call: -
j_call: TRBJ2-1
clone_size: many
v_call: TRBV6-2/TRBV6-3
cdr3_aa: CASSSFVSDRSRNEQFF
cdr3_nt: TGTGCCAGCAGCTCCTTTGTCTCCGATCGGTCGCGCAATGAGCAGTTCTTC

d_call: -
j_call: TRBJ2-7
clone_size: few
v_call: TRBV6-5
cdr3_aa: CASSQGPTYEQYF
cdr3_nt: TGTGCCAGCAGCCAGGGGCCGACCTACGAGCAGTACTTC

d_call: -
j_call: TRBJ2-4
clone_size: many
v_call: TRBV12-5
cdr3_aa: CASGLPSEGYIQYF
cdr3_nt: TGTGCTAGTGGTTTGCCTTCCGAGGGGTACATTCAGTACTTC

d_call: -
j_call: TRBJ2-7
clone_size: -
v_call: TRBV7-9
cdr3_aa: CASSSQPMGKQYF
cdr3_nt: TGTGCCAGCAGCTCACAGCCCATGGGGAAGCAGTACTTC

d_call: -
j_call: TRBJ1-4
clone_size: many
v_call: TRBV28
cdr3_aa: CASTLRGGGEKLFF
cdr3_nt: TGTGCCAGCACCCTAAGGGGGGGGGGTGAAAAACTGTTTTTT

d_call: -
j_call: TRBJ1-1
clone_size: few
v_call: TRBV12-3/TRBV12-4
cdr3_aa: CASSLLGVLNTEAFF
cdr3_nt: TGTGCCAGCAGTTTGCTGGGGGTCTTGAACACTGAAGCTTTCTTT

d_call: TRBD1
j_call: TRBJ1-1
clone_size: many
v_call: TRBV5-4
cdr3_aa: CASSSIGTGSEAFF
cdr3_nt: TGTGCCAGCAGCTCGATCGGGACAGGGTCTGAAGCTTTCTTT

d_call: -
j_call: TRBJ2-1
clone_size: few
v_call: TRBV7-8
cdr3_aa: CASGSRPYNEQFF
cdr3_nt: TGTGCCAGCGGCTCAAGGCCCTACAATGAGCAGTTCTTC

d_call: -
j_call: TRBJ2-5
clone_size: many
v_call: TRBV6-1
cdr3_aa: CASETRTAYQETQYF
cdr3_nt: TGTGCCAGCGAAACCCGGACAGCGTACCAAGAGACCCAGTACTTC

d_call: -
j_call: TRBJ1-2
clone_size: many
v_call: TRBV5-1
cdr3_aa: CASSTTANYGYTF
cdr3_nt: TGCGCCAGCAGCACGACAGCTAACTATGGCTACACCTTC

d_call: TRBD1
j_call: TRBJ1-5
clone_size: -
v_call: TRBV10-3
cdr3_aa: CATTNRGDQPQHF
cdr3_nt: TGTGCCACAACTAACAGGGGGGACCAGCCCCAGCATTTT

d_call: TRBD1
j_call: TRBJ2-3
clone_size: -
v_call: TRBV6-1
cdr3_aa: CASGTTGRTQYF
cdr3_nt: TGTGCCAGCGGGACGACAGGGCGCACGCAGTATTTT